One TCR beta chain is described in this entry. The protocol was immunoSEQ multiplex PCR, while the TCRdb copy is restricted to in-frame clones and leaves out a portion. The table has 35,000 to 40,000 clones, 86% seen once. The data belong to a study of OX40 agonist ivuxolimab in advanced cancers. V was shortened by 5 bases and J by 4 bases, with 18 bases between the two germline ends. Germline-derived CDR1 and CDR2 are SGHNT and YYREEE (reference sequence). This CDR3 has 15 residues. Sample: CD4+ or CD8+ T cells sorted from blood, taken in a trial of the OX40 agonist ivuxolimab. V usage is TRBV5-4 and J usage is TRBJ2-5; D is possibly TRBD1 (8 bases). The origin of this receptor is an adult with an advanced solid tumor such as melanoma, head and neck, liver or kidney cancer. The CDR3 region is CASSTRTGRAETQYF. In DNA, the CDR3 is TGTGCCAGCAGTACTAGGACAGGGAGGGCAGAGACCCAGTACTTC.